Listed below are T cell receptor beta chains from one sample, sequenced in a study of blood T cell repertoires in COVID-19. Assay: immunoSEQ multiplex PCR; the TCRdb copy retains only in-frame clones and omits some. The sample yields some 250,000 clones, approximately 80% seen once. Material for sequencing was peripheral blood. Source of these receptors: a woman aged 60 to 75 with active or convalescent COVID-19. Both conserved end residues are part of each CDR3. Each record gives: CDR3 protein, CDR3 DNA, J gene, clone size, CDR3 length, V gene, D gene. The D gene is left open where the match is weak. Some rows have no size entry. The others give once, few or many, or a class for an expanded clone.

CDR3aa: CASMRQGPDTQYF
CDR3nt: TGTGCCAGCATGAGACAGGGCCCAGATACGCAGTATTTT
j_gene: TRBJ2-3
abundance: .
len: 13
v_gene: TRBV27
d_gene: TRBD1

CDR3aa: CASSVEGGAEAFF
CDR3nt: TGTGCCAGCAGCGTGGAGGGAGGGGCTGAAGCTTTCTTT
j_gene: TRBJ1-1
abundance: once
len: 13
v_gene: TRBV9
d_gene: .

CDR3aa: CASSLRTGRLAEQYF
CDR3nt: TGCGCCAGCAGCTTAAGGACAGGGAGGTTAGCCGAGCAGTACTTC
j_gene: TRBJ2-7
abundance: .
len: 15
v_gene: TRBV5-1
d_gene: TRBD1

CDR3aa: CASRTGGYGYTF
CDR3nt: TGTGCCAGCAGGACAGGGGGCTATGGCTACACCTTC
j_gene: TRBJ1-2
abundance: .
len: 12
v_gene: TRBV28
d_gene: TRBD1

CDR3aa: CASSSIPGQGSYTQYF
CDR3nt: TGTGCCAGCAGTAGTATCCCGGGACAGGGGTCATATACGCAGTATTTT
j_gene: TRBJ2-3
abundance: .
len: 16
v_gene: TRBV19
d_gene: TRBD1

CDR3aa: CASSQGGATDTQYF
CDR3nt: TGTGCCAGCAGCCAGGGGGGGGCCACAGATACGCAGTATTTT
j_gene: TRBJ2-3
abundance: .
len: 14
v_gene: TRBV14
d_gene: .

CDR3aa: CASSQTVQVNYGYTF
CDR3nt: TGCGCCAGCAGCCAAACCGTACAGGTTAACTATGGCTACACCTTC
j_gene: TRBJ1-2
abundance: .
len: 15
v_gene: TRBV4-3
d_gene: .

CDR3aa: CASSPLDRTGYTF
CDR3nt: TGTGCCAGCTCACCATTGGACAGGACGGGCTACACCTTC
j_gene: TRBJ1-2
abundance: .
len: 13
v_gene: TRBV18
d_gene: TRBD1

CDR3aa: CAWTGSSGNTIYF
CDR3nt: TGTGCCTGGACAGGAAGCTCTGGAAACACCATATATTTT
j_gene: TRBJ1-3
abundance: .
len: 13
v_gene: TRBV30
d_gene: .

CDR3aa: CASSRGGLAGNEQFF
CDR3nt: TGTGCCAGCTCGCGGGGGGGCCTGGCGGGCAATGAGCAGTTCTTC
j_gene: TRBJ2-1
abundance: .
len: 15
v_gene: TRBV18
d_gene: TRBD2

CDR3aa: CASSQQGAGTDTQYF
CDR3nt: TGTGCCAGCAGCCAGCAGGGGGCGGGTACAGATACGCAGTATTTT
j_gene: TRBJ2-3
abundance: once
len: 15
v_gene: TRBV3-1/TRBV3-2
d_gene: TRBD1

CDR3aa: CASSEWGLWGTYEQYF
CDR3nt: TGCGCCAGCAGTGAGTGGGGACTCTGGGGAACCTACGAGCAGTACTTC
j_gene: TRBJ2-7
abundance: few
len: 16
v_gene: TRBV10-1
d_gene: .

CDR3aa: CAPEDTQYF
CDR3nt: TGTGCCCCGGAGGATACGCAGTATTTT
j_gene: TRBJ2-3
abundance: .
len: 9
v_gene: TRBV15
d_gene: .

CDR3aa: CASSFGRPSETQYF
CDR3nt: TGTGCCAGCAGCTTCGGGAGACCGAGTGAGACCCAGTACTTC
j_gene: TRBJ2-5
abundance: .
len: 14
v_gene: TRBV5-6
d_gene: .

CDR3aa: CASSSGLAGGGQYF
CDR3nt: TGTGCCAGCAGCTCGGGACTAGCGGGGGGAGGCCAGTACTTC
j_gene: TRBJ2-5
abundance: .
len: 14
v_gene: TRBV11-2
d_gene: TRBD2

CDR3aa: CASSQDRQYSYNEQFF
CDR3nt: TGCGCCAGCAGCCAAGATCGACAGTACTCCTACAATGAGCAGTTCTTC
j_gene: TRBJ2-1
abundance: once
len: 16
v_gene: TRBV4-3
d_gene: .

CDR3aa: CASDGQVPPQHF
CDR3nt: TGTGCCAGCGACGGACAGGTTCCGCCCCAGCATTTT
j_gene: TRBJ1-5
abundance: .
len: 12
v_gene: TRBV19
d_gene: TRBD1

CDR3aa: CSASGLAGTDTQYF
CDR3nt: TGCAGTGCTAGTGGGCTAGCAGGCACAGATACGCAGTATTTT
j_gene: TRBJ2-3
abundance: .
len: 14
v_gene: TRBV20-1
d_gene: .

CDR3aa: CASTGWKTEAFF
CDR3nt: TGTGCCAGCACAGGGTGGAAGACTGAAGCTTTCTTT
j_gene: TRBJ1-1
abundance: .
len: 12
v_gene: TRBV2
d_gene: .

CDR3aa: CASSQVSGSLRGLYTEAFF
CDR3nt: TGTGCCAGCAGCCAGGTTTCCGGCAGTCTTAGGGGTTTGTACACTGAAGCTTTCTTT
j_gene: TRBJ1-1
abundance: .
len: 19
v_gene: TRBV7-2
d_gene: .

CDR3aa: CASSAQGALYGYTF
CDR3nt: TGTGCCAGTAGCGCGCAGGGGGCCCTCTATGGCTACACCTTC
j_gene: TRBJ1-2
abundance: .
len: 14
v_gene: TRBV19
d_gene: TRBD1

CDR3aa: CASSALAGVLETQYF
CDR3nt: TGTGCCAGCAGCGCACTAGCGGGGGTGTTGGAGACCCAGTACTTC
j_gene: TRBJ2-5
abundance: .
len: 15
v_gene: TRBV7-3
d_gene: TRBD2

CDR3aa: CASSRPSGGVDEQFF
CDR3nt: TGTGCCAGCAGCCGTCCTAGCGGGGGGGTAGATGAGCAGTTCTTC
j_gene: TRBJ2-1
abundance: .
len: 15
v_gene: TRBV3-1/TRBV3-2
d_gene: TRBD2

CDR3aa: CAISETRGRDYGYTF
CDR3nt: TGTGCCATCAGTGAGACGAGGGGGCGAGACTATGGCTACACCTTC
j_gene: TRBJ1-2
abundance: .
len: 15
v_gene: TRBV10-3
d_gene: TRBD1

CDR3aa: CASSIRRGGTEAFF
CDR3nt: TGTGCCAGCAGCATAAGGCGGGGGGGCACTGAAGCTTTCTTT
j_gene: TRBJ1-1
abundance: .
len: 14
v_gene: TRBV7-2
d_gene: .

CDR3aa: CASSLSGRGTGELFF
CDR3nt: TGCGCCAGCAGCTTGTCAGGACGGGGCACCGGGGAGCTGTTTTTT
j_gene: TRBJ2-2
abundance: .
len: 15
v_gene: TRBV5-1
d_gene: .

CDR3aa: CATTGGPVYEQFF
CDR3nt: TGTGCCACGACGGGGGGGCCTGTGTATGAGCAGTTCTTC
j_gene: TRBJ2-1
abundance: .
len: 13
v_gene: TRBV10-3
d_gene: TRBD2

CDR3aa: CASSYDMLIYGYTF
CDR3nt: TGTGCCAGCAGCTACGACATGCTGATCTATGGCTACACCTTC
j_gene: TRBJ1-2
abundance: .
len: 14
v_gene: TRBV5-5
d_gene: .

CDR3aa: CAIQGAPNQPQHF
CDR3nt: TGTGCCATCCAGGGGGCGCCCAATCAGCCCCAGCATTTT
j_gene: TRBJ1-5
abundance: .
len: 13
v_gene: TRBV10-3
d_gene: TRBD1

CDR3aa: CASSQVSAGELFF
CDR3nt: TGCGCCAGCAGCCAAGTCTCGGCCGGGGAGCTGTTTTTT
j_gene: TRBJ2-2
abundance: once
len: 13
v_gene: TRBV4-1
d_gene: .

CDR3aa: CASTQSGTGEETQYF
CDR3nt: TGCGCCAGCACCCAGAGCGGGACTGGCGAAGAGACCCAGTACTTC
j_gene: TRBJ2-5
abundance: .
len: 15
v_gene: TRBV5-1
d_gene: TRBD2

CDR3aa: CASNERVFGQETQYF
CDR3nt: TGTGCCAGCAATGAGCGGGTATTCGGCCAAGAGACCCAGTACTTC
j_gene: TRBJ2-5
abundance: once
len: 15
v_gene: TRBV5-4
d_gene: .

CDR3aa: CASSPGLAREETQYF
CDR3nt: TGTGCCAGCAGCCCCGGACTAGCTCGGGAAGAGACCCAGTACTTC
j_gene: TRBJ2-5
abundance: .
len: 15
v_gene: TRBV14
d_gene: TRBD2

CDR3aa: CASRPLAGDAGETQYF
CDR3nt: TGTGCCAGCAGACCACTAGCGGGGGACGCCGGGGAGACCCAGTACTTC
j_gene: TRBJ2-5
abundance: .
len: 16
v_gene: TRBV3-1/TRBV3-2
d_gene: TRBD2

CDR3aa: CAIRAGPSANEQFF
CDR3nt: TGTGCCATCAGGGCGGGACCCTCGGCGAATGAGCAGTTCTTC
j_gene: TRBJ2-1
abundance: .
len: 14
v_gene: TRBV10-3
d_gene: .

CDR3aa: CASGLVRDHSGNTIYF
CDR3nt: TGTGCTAGTGGTTTGGTCAGGGATCACTCTGGAAACACCATATATTTT
j_gene: TRBJ1-3
abundance: .
len: 16
v_gene: TRBV12-5
d_gene: .

CDR3aa: CASSLGGPPSTDTQYF
CDR3nt: TGCGCCAGCAGCTTGGGTGGGCCTCCTAGCACAGATACGCAGTATTTT
j_gene: TRBJ2-3
abundance: once
len: 16
v_gene: TRBV5-1
d_gene: .

CDR3aa: CASSFAGLAGGYEQYF
CDR3nt: TGCGCCAGCAGCTTCGCAGGACTAGCGGGGGGATACGAGCAGTACTTC
j_gene: TRBJ2-7
abundance: .
len: 16
v_gene: TRBV5-1
d_gene: TRBD2

CDR3aa: CASSSGPTGGQAFF
CDR3nt: TGTGCCAGCAGCTCTGGCCCCACAGGGGGCCAAGCTTTCTTT
j_gene: TRBJ1-1
abundance: once
len: 14
v_gene: TRBV11-3
d_gene: TRBD1

CDR3aa: CASGLGRQGSPLHF
CDR3nt: TGTGCTAGTGGTTTGGGGAGACAGGGTTCACCCCTCCACTTT
j_gene: TRBJ1-6
abundance: .
len: 14
v_gene: TRBV12-5
d_gene: TRBD1

CDR3aa: CASSESPGGGYGYTF
CDR3nt: TGTGCCAGCAGTGAATCCCCAGGGGGAGGCTATGGCTACACCTTC
j_gene: TRBJ1-2
abundance: .
len: 15
v_gene: TRBV6-1
d_gene: TRBD1

CDR3aa: CASRQGAYFNEKLFF
CDR3nt: TGTGCCAGTCGGCAGGGGGCTTACTTTAATGAAAAACTGTTTTTT
j_gene: TRBJ1-4
abundance: .
len: 15
v_gene: TRBV6-5
d_gene: TRBD1

CDR3aa: CASSDRVLYEAFF
CDR3nt: TGTGCCAGCAGTGACAGGGTATTATATGAAGCTTTCTTT
j_gene: TRBJ1-1
abundance: .
len: 13
v_gene: TRBV6-2/TRBV6-3
d_gene: TRBD1

CDR3aa: CASSWGQGNQPQHF
CDR3nt: TGTGCCAGTAGTTGGGGACAGGGCAATCAGCCCCAGCATTTT
j_gene: TRBJ1-5
abundance: few
len: 14
v_gene: TRBV19
d_gene: TRBD1

CDR3aa: CATSRDRLSGEQFF
CDR3nt: TGTGCCACCAGCAGAGATCGGTTGTCAGGCGAGCAGTTCTTC
j_gene: TRBJ2-1
abundance: .
len: 14
v_gene: TRBV15
d_gene: .

CDR3aa: CASSSPGTGPLTSRDTIYF
CDR3nt: TGTGCCAGCAGTTCCCCCGGGACAGGGCCCCTTACCTCTCGGGACACCATATATTTT
j_gene: TRBJ1-3
abundance: .
len: 19
v_gene: TRBV28
d_gene: TRBD1

CDR3aa: CASSGGLADYNEQFF
CDR3nt: TGTGCCAGCAGTGGAGGACTAGCCGACTACAATGAGCAGTTCTTC
j_gene: TRBJ2-1
abundance: .
len: 15
v_gene: TRBV6-7
d_gene: TRBD2